This is a list of T cell receptor beta chains from one sample in a study of T cells in Graves' hyperthyroidism and ophthalmopathy. Via MiXCR, TCRdb re-called the multiplex PCR reads, giving one row per CDR3 protein. The table lists 300,000 to 450,000 distinct CDR3 sequences, around 14% of them singletons. Sequencing was performed on blood. The receptor source for this set is a woman in her 30s with Graves' hyperthyroidism. Both conserved end residues are part of each CDR3. The D gene is left open where the match is weak. Some rows have no size entry. The others give once, few or many, or a class for an expanded clone.

D gene	CDR3 length	V gene	clone size	J gene	CDR3 DNA	CDR3 protein
-	16	TRBV4-2	-	TRBJ2-1	TGTGCCAGCAGCCAAGCCACTGGGGCGACACACAATGAGCAGCTCTTC	CASSQATGATHNEQLF
TRBD2	21	TRBV7-8	-	TRBJ2-4	TGTGCCAGCAGCCTAGGCAGCGGGGTTCAGAGCGGGAGATTAGCCAAAAACATTCAGTACTTC	CASSLGSGVQSGRLAKNIQYF
TRBD2	14	TRBV20-1	many	TRBJ2-7	TGCAGTGCTACCGGGGGGGGGACCTCCTACGAGCAGTACTTC	CSATGGGTSYEQYF
-	15	TRBV11-2	many	TRBJ2-5	TGTGCCAGCAGCTTAGCGTCAGGGGAGGTAGAGACCCAGTACTTC	CASSLASGEVETQYF
-	11	TRBV2	many	TRBJ2-1	TGTGCCAGCAGGTCTTACAATGAGCAGTTCTTC	CASRSYNEQFF
TRBD1	15	TRBV20-1	-	TRBJ2-5	TGCAGTGCTAGAGCTCCTACAGGGGGTGGTGAGACCCAGTACTTC	CSARAPTGGGETQYF
TRBD2	13	TRBV6-2/TRBV6-3	-	TRBJ2-7	TGTGCCAGCTCTACTAGCGGGACAGGCGAGCAGTACTTC	CASSTSGTGEQYF
-	14	TRBV2	-	TRBJ1-5	TGTGCCAGCAGTGGAGTCCTAGGCAATCAGCCCCAGCATTTT	CASSGVLGNQPQHF
-	15	TRBV12-3/TRBV12-4	many	TRBJ2-2	TGTGCCAGCAGCTCAAGGGGGGAGAACACCGGGGAGCTGTTTTTT	CASSSRGENTGELFF
-	15	TRBV6-1	few	TRBJ2-6	TGTGCCAGCAGTGAATCGAGCTCTGGGGCCAACGTCCTGACTTTC	CASSESSSGANVLTF
-	14	TRBV19	-	TRBJ1-4	TGTGCCAGTAGGAACAGGGCTGGGGCTGAAAAACTGTTTTTT	CASRNRAGAEKLFF
TRBD2	15	TRBV20-1	few	TRBJ2-7	TGCAGTGCGCCTCGAGCGAGCGGGGGTACCTACGAGCAGTACTTC	CSAPRASGGTYEQYF
TRBD1	24	TRBV24-1	few	TRBJ2-6	TGTGCCACCAGTGATTCGAGGCGGACAGGGGCTAGCGGCGAAATCACCTCTGGGGCCAACGTCCTGACTTTC	CATSDSRRTGASGEITSGANVLTF
-	17	TRBV5-5	few	TRBJ2-5	TGTGCCAGCAGCCCATTGCCCTCACACAGAAAACAAGAGACCCAGTACTTC	CASSPLPSHRKQETQYF
TRBD1	15	TRBV18	many	TRBJ1-5	TGTGCCAGCTCACTCCTACAGGGGGCAAGTCAGCCCCAGCATTTT	CASSLLQGASQPQHF
-	15	TRBV6-5	many	TRBJ2-3	TGTGCCAGCAGTTACGGGTTTGGAAACACAGATACGCAGTATTTT	CASSYGFGNTDTQYF
-	17	TRBV4-1	few	TRBJ2-1	TGCGCCAGCAGCCAAGAGGATGTAGCGGACCCCTACAATGAGCAGTTCTTC	CASSQEDVADPYNEQFF
-	15	TRBV28	many	TRBJ2-3	TGTGCCAGCAGTTTGGTCGGCGCCCCCACAGATACGCAGTATTTT	CASSLVGAPTDTQYF
-	15	TRBV2	-	TRBJ1-4	TGTGCCAGCAGCGTTGAAACAGGGTCTAATGAAAAACTGTTTTTT	CASSVETGSNEKLFF
-	14	TRBV7-2	many	TRBJ2-3	TGTGCCAGCAGCTTAAGGAGAAGGGTGGATACGCAGTATTTT	CASSLRRRVDTQYF
TRBD2	18	TRBV6-1	many	TRBJ2-7	TGTGCCAGCAGTTCACTAGCGGGAGGGCTGAGGGGCTCCTACGAGCAGTACTTC	CASSSLAGGLRGSYEQYF
TRBD2	16	TRBV24-1	-	TRBJ2-7	TGTGCCACCAGTGATCGGACTAGCCCACGAGGGAGCGAGCAGTACTTC	CATSDRTSPRGSEQYF
TRBD1	17	TRBV9	-	TRBJ2-3	TGTGCCAGCAGCGTGAGCGGGACAGGGGTTGGCACAGATACGCAGTATTTT	CASSVSGTGVGTDTQYF
TRBD2	15	TRBV9	many	TRBJ2-1	TGTGCCAGCAGCGTATTTCAGGGAGGGCCCAATGAGCAGTTCTTC	CASSVFQGGPNEQFF
TRBD1	16	TRBV3-1	many	TRBJ2-7	TGTGCCAGCAGCCAAGATGTAACGGGACAGGGCTACGAGCAGTACTTC	CASSQDVTGQGYEQYF
-	14	TRBV10-3	-	TRBJ2-1	TGTGCCATCAGTGAGTCGATAGCCAACAATGAGCAGTTCTTC	CAISESIANNEQFF
TRBD1	15	TRBV5-1	few	TRBJ2-5	TGCGCCAGTACGACAGGGCCGAAGGTGGTAGAGACCCAGTACTTC	CASTTGPKVVETQYF
-	14	TRBV3-1	few	TRBJ2-7	TGTGCCAGCGATGGCAGGTCGCTCTCCTACGAGCAGTACTTC	CASDGRSLSYEQYF